This T cell receptor beta chain was identified in a study of identical twins. TCRdb recomputed calls from the 5' RACE reads with MiXCR, one row per CDR3 protein. This sample has 500,000 to 600,000 distinct CDR3 sequences; roughly a fifth occur once, and the top ten carry 0.8% to 1%. This sample was also put to use in a study of T cells expressing NK-cell markers. That work states: In the group of eight sequenced donors, seven were HCMV-seropositive and one was seronegative. Dominant NKG2C+ clonotype frequencies of about 1.0-7.0% of CD8+ T cells were measured in about six donors. In a handful of donors, dominant clonotypes made up about 28.3-60.1% of CD3+CD56-NKG2C+ cells. Clarity on HCMV specificity was lacking for the expanded NKG2C+ T cell clones.

Sequencing was performed on CD4+ T cells sorted from blood. This sequence was found in a woman between 18 and 29 years old in good health.

The CDR3 DNA is TGTGCCAGCAGTGAAGCCAGAAACTCCTACGAGCAGTACTTC. Its protein product is CASSEARNSYEQYF. The chain uses TRBV25-1 and TRBJ2-7; no clear D gene. Germline CDR1 and CDR2: MGHDK and SYGVNS. The germline V and J ends were trimmed by 2 bases and 0 bases, with 8 bases remaining between them. The CDR3 has 14 amino acids.